This TCR beta chain is from a study of CD8 T cells in ankylosing spondylitis. Study results and caveats: In the blood and synovial fluid of reactive arthritis, some motif variants had been previously reported.

V was pared by 0 bases and J by 4 bases, with 10 bases of the junction left unmatched. This CDR3 spans 17 amino acids. Germline CDR1 and CDR2: LGHDT and YNNKEL (reference sequence). Each CDR3 protein is one row after TCRdb ran MiXCR on the 5' RACE reads. The top ten clones hold roughly 0.99% of a sample with around 300,000 distinct CDR3 sequences, under 15% of them seen once. In regard to this clonotype: Its antigen remains unidentified.

The receptor comes from a male donor with ankylosing spondylitis or in good health (not recorded which). The gene calls are TRBV3-1 and TRBJ2-7, with 9 positions matching TRBD1. The specimen sequenced was blood, either unsorted or a sorted T cell fraction (not recorded which). The CDR3 sequence is CASSQEGWTGEGYEQYF. The CDR3 bases are TGTGCCAGCAGCCAAGAAGGGTGGACAGGGGAAGGGTACGAGCAGTACTTC.